These 26 T cell receptor beta chains originate from one sample sequenced in a study of blood T cell repertoires in COVID-19. Some clones are missing from TCRdb's copy, which holds only in-frame ones; the method was immunoSEQ multiplex PCR. The sample contains under 300,000 clones, about 87% of which appear only once. Sample: PBMCs or T cells enriched from blood (not recorded which). Receptors originate from a woman aged 50 to 65 who had recovered from COVID-19.

This clone turned up a few times. The genes are TRBV4-2 and TRBJ1-6; D ambiguous. The CDR3 runs to 15 residues. Deletions cut 0 bases from V and 6 bases from J, with 9 bases between. Per the germline V gene, CDR1 is LGHNA and CDR2 is YNFKEQ. CDR3 sequence reads: CASSQETERNSPLHF. The CDR3 bases are TGTGCCAGCAGCCAAGAAACCGAGCGTAATTCACCCCTCCACTTT.

This clone was recorded once. The V gene is TRBV27, the J gene TRBJ2-1; 13 bases agree with TRBD2. Germline lookup yields CDR1 MNHEY and CDR2 SMNVEV (reference sequence). V shed 11 bases, J shed 0 bases, and the junction held 7 bases outside the gene matches. This CDR3 is 16 amino acids long. The CDR3 region has the DNA TGTGCCGCTGGGACTAGCGGGACTCTCTCCTACAATGAGCAGTTCTTC. Encoded protein: CAAGTSGTLSYNEQFF.

CDR3 loop: CASSLSAVNTEAFF. The CDR3 nucleotides read TGTGCCAGCAGCTTAAGTGCAGTGAACACTGAAGCTTTCTTT. The rearrangement uses TRBV7-9 and TRBJ1-1, with no clear D. Trimming removed 2 bases from V and 0 bases from J, with 7 bases in between. Germline lookup yields CDR1 SEHNR and CDR2 FQNEAQ (reference sequence). This CDR3 has 14 residues.

This chain joins TRBV11-2 and TRBJ1-6; TRBD1 matches 7 bases. This CDR3 comprises 14 residues. Germline V gene sequence: CDR1 SGHAT, CDR2 FQNNGV. The ends lost 4 bases at V and 14 bases at J; junction bases unmatched: 11. CDR3 protein: CASSSRDSGGTLHF. The CDR3 coding sequence is TGTGCCAGCAGCTCCCGGGACAGCGGGGGAACCCTCCACTTT.

V is TRBV20-1 and J is TRBJ2-7; D call uncertain. V lost 5 bases and J lost 3, with 8 bases in between. CDR1 and CDR2 from the germline V gene are DFQATT and SNEGSKA (reference sequence). This CDR3 has 11 residues. CDR3 nucleotide sequence: TGCAGTGCTCCCATCAGCTACGAGCAGTACTTC. Translating it yields CSAPISYEQYF.

The genes are TRBV6-5 and TRBJ1-5, with TRBD1 identical over 11 bases. V was pared by 2 bases and J by 6 bases, with 0 bases of the junction left unmatched. The germline V gene has CDR1 MNHEY and CDR2 SVGAGI. CDR3 length equals 14 residues. This CDR3 is CASSYGTGGQPQHF. CDR3 in DNA: TGTGCCAGCAGTTACGGGACAGGGGGTCAGCCCCAGCATTTT.

V and J are TRBV5-6 and TRBJ2-3, with 7 positions matching TRBD1. V dropped 5 bases and J dropped 4; count of bases not matched to a gene: 13. The CDR3 loop spans 16 amino acids. Germline CDR1 reads SGHDT; CDR2 reads YYEEEE. This chain's CDR3 is CASRHDRVGIADTQYF. Here the CDR3 DNA reads TGTGCCAGCAGACACGACAGGGTTGGTATCGCAGATACGCAGTATTTT.

This chain uses TRBV7-9 with TRBJ2-7, with D perhaps matching TRBD2 (7 bases). Deletions cut 0 bases from V and 2 bases from J, with 17 bases between. This CDR3 has 17 amino acids. Germline V gives CDR1 SEHNR, CDR2 FQNEAQ (reference sequence). CDR3 sequence reads: CASSLAHTGREAYEQYF. Here the CDR3 DNA reads TGTGCCAGCAGCTTAGCCCACACAGGGAGGGAAGCCTACGAGCAGTACTTC. The full variable domain, completed using reference TRBV7-9 and TRBJ2-7, is DTGVSQNPRHKITKRGQNVTFRCDPISEHNRLYWYRQTLGQGPEFLTYFQNEAQLEKSRLLSDRFSAERPKGSFSTLEIQRTEQGDSAMYLCASSLAHTGREAYEQYFGPGTRLTVT.

The chain recombines TRBV27 with TRBJ2-4; unclear D gene. Germline assignment: CDR1 MNHEY and CDR2 SMNVEV (reference sequence). The CDR3 contains 14 residues. The V end was cut by 6 bases, the J end by 0 bases, with 9 bases between. The DNA of the CDR3 is TGTGCCAGCAGCTGGAGTCTAGCCAAAAACATTCAGTACTTC. Amino acids: CASSWSLAKNIQYF.

The chain recombines TRBV2 with TRBJ2-3, with TRBD2 identical over 9 bases. Germline V CDR1 and CDR2: SNHLY, FYNNEI. This CDR3 is 18 amino acids long. Trimming at V came to 4 bases and at J to 0 bases, leaving 11 bases not matched to a gene. The CDR3 region is CASSAKPSTSGSTDTQYF. In DNA, the CDR3 is TGTGCCAGCAGTGCCAAACCCTCTACTAGCGGGAGCACAGATACGCAGTATTTT.

The chain employs TRBV14 and TRBJ2-6; perhaps TRBD1 as D (5 bases). The ends were cut back, 0 bases at V and 0 bases at J, with 15 bases in the middle. The CDR3 has 19 amino acids. Germline V gene sequence: CDR1 SGHDN, CDR2 FVKESK. DNA for the CDR3: TGTGCCAGCAGCCAAGAAAATCGACAGTATTCCTCTGGGGCCAACGTCCTGACTTTC. This encodes CASSQENRQYSSGANVLTF.

The rearrangement joins TRBV11-2 to TRBJ2-2; 8 nucleotides align to TRBD2. The CDR3 contains 16 residues. Germline V gene sequence: CDR1 SGHAT, CDR2 FQNNGV. V shed 5 bases and J 4 bases; nucleotides not matched to a gene: 9. CDR3 loop: CASSLRGGPGTGELFF. The CDR3 DNA reads as TGTGCCAGCAGCCTCCGCGGGGGGCCGGGCACCGGGGAGCTGTTTTTT.

V and J are TRBV4-3 and TRBJ1-1; 9 positions agree with TRBD1. The CDR3 sequence is 16 residues long. Per the germline V gene, CDR1 is LGHNA and CDR2 is YSLEER. J gave up 1 base and V 3 bases, and 6 bases lay outside the gene matches. The CDR3 DNA follows: TGCGCCAGCAGCCACTTACAGGGGGCTGGGAACACTGAAGCTTTCTTT. This translates into CASSHLQGAGNTEAFF.

This clone was recorded only once. This chain uses TRBV5-8 with TRBJ2-1, with D possibly TRBD1 on 6 matching bases. The germline V gene has CDR1 SGHTS and CDR2 YDEGEE. The CDR3 is 16 residues long. Between the trimmed V and J ends, which lost 4 bases and 8 bases, there was a span of 22 bases. CDR3 in amino acids: CASSRRDTPPLDEQFF. The CDR3, as DNA: TGTGCCAGCAGCCGTCGGGACACGCCGCCTTTGGATGAGCAGTTCTTC.

This clone has just a few counts. The chain recombines TRBV19 with TRBJ2-7; 7 bases are a match to TRBD1. Per germline, CDR1 LNHDA and CDR2 SQIVND (reference sequence). V shed 3 bases and J 6 bases; nucleotides not matched to a gene: 11. The CDR3 contains 15 residues. In DNA, the CDR3 is TGTGCCAGTAGTATGGCCGGCAGGGGGATTGGCGAGCAGTACTTC. It yields the protein CASSMAGRGIGEQYF.

The chain combines TRBV18 with TRBJ2-2; 7 nucleotides match TRBD2. The V gene end was trimmed by 6 bases and the J gene end by 0 bases; junction bases not matched to a gene: 7. The CDR3 sequence is 16 residues long. CDR1 is KGHSH and CDR2 is LQKENI in the germline V gene. The CDR3 sequence is CASSALLATNTGELFF. CDR3 DNA: TGTGCCAGCTCCGCTCTACTAGCGACGAACACCGGGGAGCTGTTTTTT.

The V gene is TRBV9, the J gene TRBJ1-2, with 7 nucleotides matching TRBD1. This CDR3 contains 14 residues. V lost 4 bases, J lost 8 bases, and 11 bases stayed unmatched. CDR1 SGDLS and CDR2 YYNGEE come from the germline V gene. The CDR3 spells CASSKAGTVFGYTF. As DNA, the CDR3 is TGTGCCAGCAGCAAAGCCGGGACAGTGTTCGGCTACACCTTC.

The chain carries TRBV11-2 and TRBJ2-1; 9 bases are shared with TRBD1. V lost 5 bases to trimming and J lost 7 bases; unmatched junction nucleotides: 9. This CDR3 comprises 15 residues. Germline V CDR1 and CDR2: SGHAT, FQNNGV. CDR3 sequence reads: CASSQRTGANNEQFF. The CDR3 DNA sequence: TGTGCCAGCAGCCAACGGACAGGGGCCAATAATGAGCAGTTCTTC.

V is TRBV30 and J is TRBJ1-6; D call uncertain. Germline values: CDR1 GTSNPN, CDR2 SVGIG (reference sequence). This CDR3 contains 14 residues. The CDR3 sequence is CASDKSSYNSPLHF. Here the CDR3 DNA reads TGTGCTTCAGACAAGAGCTCCTATAATTCACCCCTCCACTTT.

This chain uses TRBV7-9 with TRBJ2-3; 8 nucleotides align to TRBD1. The CDR3 runs 14 residues. Germline lookup yields CDR1 SEHNR and CDR2 FQNEAQ (reference sequence). V shed 6 bases and J 4 bases; nucleotides not matched to a gene: 6. CDR3 in amino acids: CASRRGQGADTQYF. The CDR3 region has the DNA TGTGCCAGCAGACGAGGACAGGGCGCAGATACGCAGTATTTT.

The chain recombines TRBV28 with TRBJ1-1, with D possibly being TRBD1 (5 bases). The germline gives CDR1 MDHEN, CDR2 SYDVKM. The V gene lost 7 bases and the J gene lost 5 bases, with 20 bases spanning the gap. CDR3 length equals 15 residues. The CDR3 bases are TGTGCCAGCACACTATTCTGGCAGGGCCGAACTGAAGCTTTCTTT. Its protein product is CASTLFWQGRTEAFF.

V usage is TRBV6-5 and J usage is TRBJ1-1; 9 positions match TRBD1. Trimming took 6 bases from V and 1 from J; bases not matched to a gene: 3. Germline V gives CDR1 MNHEY, CDR2 SVGAGI. The CDR3 loop spans 14 amino acids. The CDR3 loop is CASRQGAANTEAFF. The CDR3 DNA sequence: TGTGCCAGCAGACAGGGGGCGGCGAACACTGAAGCTTTCTTT.

The J gene is TRBJ2-7, the V gene TRBV5-6; possibly TRBD2 for D (7 bases). The V and J ends lost 4 bases and 2 bases respectively, with 16 bases between them. The CDR3 is 15 amino acids. Germline CDR1 is SGHDT and CDR2 is YYEEEE. The CDR3 region is CASSPSGGRTYEQYF. As DNA, the CDR3 is TGTGCCAGCAGCCCTTCGGGGGGCAGGACCTACGAGCAGTACTTC.

This chain joins TRBV28 and TRBJ2-1, with a possible D match to TRBD2 (6 bases). Germline V gives CDR1 MDHEN, CDR2 SYDVKM. Trimming cost V 8 bases and J 3 bases, with 17 bases left between them. The CDR3 extends over 15 amino acids. Here the CDR3 reads CASGLLQRRYNEQFF. The CDR3 DNA follows: TGTGCCAGCGGACTACTCCAACGCCGCTACAATGAGCAGTTCTTC.

The V and J genes are TRBV4-3 and TRBJ1-3; 9 positions match TRBD1. Germline V gene lookup returns CDR1 LGHNA and CDR2 YSLEER. The CDR3 runs 19 residues. The trim removed 6 bases at V and 2 bases at J, leaving 17 bases unmatched. The CDR3: CASSPLDRGGLAAGNTIYF. CDR3 nucleotide sequence: TGCGCCAGCAGTCCCCTGGACAGGGGAGGGCTGGCCGCTGGAAACACCATATATTTT.

This clone occurred once. J is TRBJ2-7 and V is TRBV4-2, with TRBD2 matching over 9 bases. Germline V gene data show CDR1 as LGHNA and CDR2 as YNFKEQ. The CDR3 consists of 15 residues. The ends lost 1 base at V and 2 bases at J; junction bases unmatched: 3. The CDR3 coding sequence is TGTGCCAGCAGCCAAGCTAGCGGGATTACCTACGAGCAGTACTTC. It codes for CASSQASGITYEQYF.